The table lists the clone carrying this TCR beta chain with a few counts. Labeling with CFSE marked around 200,000 responder cells, which were plated with around 200,000 irradiated, violet-dye-labeled stimulator cells. Following the reaction, CD3+CD4+ and CD3+CD8+ responders that were proliferating and CFSE-low underwent sorting. Assay used: immunoSEQ multiplex PCR; TCRdb lists only in-frame clones, some missing. The table has 12,000 to 15,000 clones, approximately 30% seen once. The sample comes from a study of graft-versus-host responses after intestinal transplantation. This CDR3 has 12 residues. This clonotype originated in a human patient who received an intestinal transplant. This rearrangement joins TRBV21-1 to TRBJ2-7; TRBD2 is the table's D call, not checked against the DNA. TRBV21-1 is tagged as a pseudogene. The sequencing used alloreactive CD4+ T cells from a mixed lymphocyte reaction culture, collected before intestinal transplant. Regarding subset: CFSE-low proliferating T cells sorted from approximately six-day pre-transplant mixed lymphocyte reaction (GvH or HvG direction). The CDR3 region is CASSGAGYEQYF. The CDR3 DNA is TGTGCCAGCAGCGGGGCGGGGTACGAGCAGTACTTC.